The rows below give T cell receptor beta chains drawn from one sample of a study of blood T cell repertoires in COVID-19. The protocol was immunoSEQ multiplex PCR, while the TCRdb copy is restricted to in-frame clones and leaves out a portion. The sample yields around 300,000 clones, under 90% seen once. Specimen: PBMCs or T cells enriched from blood (not recorded which). These receptors were obtained from a woman aged 55-75 years who had recovered from COVID-19. Each CDR3 is given with its conserved first and last residue. Each record gives: J gene, clone size, D gene, V gene, CDR3 DNA, CDR3 protein. A D gene is named only where the DNA matches it firmly. Clone size is given for some rows only: seen once, a few or many times, or a class if the clone is expanded.

J: TRBJ1-5; size: NA; D: NA; V: TRBV10-3; DNA: TGTGCCATCAGTGAGTCACAGGGCAAGAATCAGCCCCAGCATTTT; CDR3: CAISESQGKNQPQHF
J: TRBJ1-2; size: NA; D: NA; V: TRBV5-8; DNA: TGTGCCAGCAGCTTGGAATGGACACGGGGCTACACCTTC; CDR3: CASSLEWTRGYTF
J: TRBJ1-3; size: NA; D: NA; V: TRBV5-1; DNA: TGCGCCAGCAGCTTACACCTCTCTGGAAACACCATATATTTT; CDR3: CASSLHLSGNTIYF
J: TRBJ2-3; size: NA; D: TRBD2; V: TRBV5-1; DNA: TGCGCCAGCAGCTTGTCGACTAGCGGGGGTACAGATACGCAGTATTTT; CDR3: CASSLSTSGGTDTQYF
J: TRBJ2-5; size: NA; D: TRBD1; V: TRBV11-3; DNA: TGTGCCAGCAGCTTAGTTAAAGGGGGCAGGGCGTTCCCTCAAGAGACCCAGTACTTC; CDR3: CASSLVKGGRAFPQETQYF
J: TRBJ1-4; size: once; D: NA; V: TRBV7-2; DNA: TGTGCCAGCAGCTCCGGTAACGCTGAAAAACTGTTTTTT; CDR3: CASSSGNAEKLFF
J: TRBJ1-3; size: NA; D: NA; V: TRBV6-1; DNA: TGTGCCAGCAGTGATACGGTTACCACCATATATTTT; CDR3: CASSDTVTTIYF
J: TRBJ2-5; size: NA; D: NA; V: TRBV4-1; DNA: TGCGCCAGCAGCCAAGATGGCGGAGGGCTGTACCAAGAGACCCAGTACTTC; CDR3: CASSQDGGGLYQETQYF
J: TRBJ1-5; size: NA; D: TRBD1; V: TRBV6-5; DNA: TGTGCCAGCGTTCCTCAGGGGGCGAGGCAGCCCCAGCATTTT; CDR3: CASVPQGARQPQHF
J: TRBJ2-1; size: NA; D: TRBD2; V: TRBV28; DNA: TGTGCCAGCAGTTTAAACCCTAGCGGGGGGGTATGGTTCTTC; CDR3: CASSLNPSGGVWFF
J: TRBJ2-3; size: NA; D: NA; V: TRBV7-9; DNA: TGTGCCAGCAGCTTCTTCGCAGATACGCAGTATTTT; CDR3: CASSFFADTQYF
J: TRBJ1-2; size: NA; D: TRBD1; V: TRBV12-3/TRBV12-4; DNA: TGTGCCAGCAGTACCCACAGGGGGCAGGGCTACACCTTC; CDR3: CASSTHRGQGYTF
J: TRBJ2-3; size: NA; D: TRBD1; V: TRBV5-1; DNA: TGCGCCAGCAGCTTCGGGACAGCCCTCACAGATACGCAGTATTTT; CDR3: CASSFGTALTDTQYF
J: TRBJ1-3; size: NA; D: NA; V: TRBV28; DNA: TGTGCCAGCAACCCAAAAACAGGAAACACCATATATTTT; CDR3: CASNPKTGNTIYF
J: TRBJ2-1; size: NA; D: TRBD1; V: TRBV6-2/TRBV6-3; DNA: TGTGCCAGCAGTACCCCGGGACAGGGGGCCTATGAGCAGTTCTTC; CDR3: CASSTPGQGAYEQFF